Shown below are 5 T cell receptor beta chains from a single sample sequenced in a study of regulatory T cells in long-lasting Graves disease. The time point was: persistent/refractory GD, antithyroid drugs over 5 years with positive TRAb. There was RNA extracted from PBMCs, and the TCR library was made from it. Construction of the TCR beta libraries employed iRepertoire HTBI primers in conjunction with Arm-PCR of CDR3 regions. TCRdb independently ran MiXCR on the multiplex PCR reads; one entry per CDR3 protein. The table has around 400,000 distinct CDR3 sequences, 21% seen once. The sequences come from peripheral blood mononuclear cells (PBMCs), collected when the disease was refractory, from a patient treated with antithyroid drugs. These receptors all stem from a female donor with Graves disease.

This clonotype was counted at least ten times. The chain uses TRBV2 and TRBJ2-7; D perhaps matches TRBD1 (6 bases). Germline-derived CDR1 and CDR2 are SNHLY and FYNNEI. Trimming stripped 4 bases from V and 3 bases from J, with 13 bases between. The CDR3 has 14 amino acids. CDR3 sequence (DNA): TGTGCCAGCAGTGGAAGGGGACAAGACTACGAGCAGTACTTC. It specifies CASSGRGQDYEQYF.

Ten or more counts support this clonotype. This sequence joins TRBV28 and TRBJ2-7, with unresolved D. This CDR3 is built from 13 residues. V lost 8 bases, J lost 0 bases, and 11 bases lay in between. Per the germline V gene, CDR1 is MDHEN and CDR2 is SYDVKM. CDR3 sequence reads: CASLSRISYEQYF. The CDR3 DNA reads as TGTGCCAGCCTTTCTCGGATCTCCTACGAGCAGTACTTC. Drawing the rest from reference TRBV28 and TRBJ2-7, the complete variable domain is DVKVTQSSRYLVKRTGEKVFLECVQDMDHENMFWYRQDPGLGLRLIYFSYDVKMKEKGDIPEGYSVSREKKERFSLILESASTNQTSMYLCASLSRISYEQYFGPGTRLTVT.

This clonotype turned up a few times. The chain employs TRBV6-5 and TRBJ1-1, with 8 nucleotides matching TRBD1. This CDR3 has 15 residues. With 2 bases clipped from V and 5 bases from J, the junction kept 7 bases outside the gene matches. In germline, CDR1 is MNHEY, CDR2 SVGAGI. The CDR3 sequence is CASSYRTGSRTEAFF. As DNA, the CDR3 is TGTGCCAGCAGTTACCGGACAGGGAGCAGGACTGAAGCTTTCTTT.

The CDR3: CASSQGMDREGTEAFF. The CDR3 region has the DNA TGCGCCAGCAGCCAAGGTATGGACAGGGAGGGGACTGAAGCTTTCTTT. J is TRBJ1-1 and V is TRBV4-1; 8 bases are a match to TRBD1. This CDR3 spans 16 amino acids. V gave up 1 base and J gave up 5 bases; unmatched junction bases: 9. Germline assignment: CDR1 MGHRA and CDR2 YSYEKL.

This clonotype appeared many times. The rearrangement joins TRBV5-6 to TRBJ2-2, with 7 bases that match TRBD2. CDR1 SGHDT and CDR2 YYEEEE come from the germline V gene. V lost 0 bases to trimming and J lost 8 bases; unmatched junction nucleotides: 4. This CDR3 comprises 14 residues. The CDR3 sequence is CASSLGLARGELFF. DNA of the CDR3: TGTGCCAGCAGCTTGGGACTAGCACGTGGGGAGCTGTTTTTT.